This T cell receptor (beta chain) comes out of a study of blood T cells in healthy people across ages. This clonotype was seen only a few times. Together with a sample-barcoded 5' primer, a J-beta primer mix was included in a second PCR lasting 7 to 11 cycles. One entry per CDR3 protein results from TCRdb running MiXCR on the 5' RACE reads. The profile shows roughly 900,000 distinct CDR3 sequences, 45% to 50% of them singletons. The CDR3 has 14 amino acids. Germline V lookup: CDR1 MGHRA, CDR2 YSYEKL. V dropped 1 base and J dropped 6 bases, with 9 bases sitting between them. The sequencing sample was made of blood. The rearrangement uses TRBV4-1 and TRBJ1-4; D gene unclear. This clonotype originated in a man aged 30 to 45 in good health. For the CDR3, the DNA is TGCGCCAGCAGCCAAGGAGACGGCGATGAAAAACTGTTTTTT. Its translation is CASSQGDGDEKLFF.